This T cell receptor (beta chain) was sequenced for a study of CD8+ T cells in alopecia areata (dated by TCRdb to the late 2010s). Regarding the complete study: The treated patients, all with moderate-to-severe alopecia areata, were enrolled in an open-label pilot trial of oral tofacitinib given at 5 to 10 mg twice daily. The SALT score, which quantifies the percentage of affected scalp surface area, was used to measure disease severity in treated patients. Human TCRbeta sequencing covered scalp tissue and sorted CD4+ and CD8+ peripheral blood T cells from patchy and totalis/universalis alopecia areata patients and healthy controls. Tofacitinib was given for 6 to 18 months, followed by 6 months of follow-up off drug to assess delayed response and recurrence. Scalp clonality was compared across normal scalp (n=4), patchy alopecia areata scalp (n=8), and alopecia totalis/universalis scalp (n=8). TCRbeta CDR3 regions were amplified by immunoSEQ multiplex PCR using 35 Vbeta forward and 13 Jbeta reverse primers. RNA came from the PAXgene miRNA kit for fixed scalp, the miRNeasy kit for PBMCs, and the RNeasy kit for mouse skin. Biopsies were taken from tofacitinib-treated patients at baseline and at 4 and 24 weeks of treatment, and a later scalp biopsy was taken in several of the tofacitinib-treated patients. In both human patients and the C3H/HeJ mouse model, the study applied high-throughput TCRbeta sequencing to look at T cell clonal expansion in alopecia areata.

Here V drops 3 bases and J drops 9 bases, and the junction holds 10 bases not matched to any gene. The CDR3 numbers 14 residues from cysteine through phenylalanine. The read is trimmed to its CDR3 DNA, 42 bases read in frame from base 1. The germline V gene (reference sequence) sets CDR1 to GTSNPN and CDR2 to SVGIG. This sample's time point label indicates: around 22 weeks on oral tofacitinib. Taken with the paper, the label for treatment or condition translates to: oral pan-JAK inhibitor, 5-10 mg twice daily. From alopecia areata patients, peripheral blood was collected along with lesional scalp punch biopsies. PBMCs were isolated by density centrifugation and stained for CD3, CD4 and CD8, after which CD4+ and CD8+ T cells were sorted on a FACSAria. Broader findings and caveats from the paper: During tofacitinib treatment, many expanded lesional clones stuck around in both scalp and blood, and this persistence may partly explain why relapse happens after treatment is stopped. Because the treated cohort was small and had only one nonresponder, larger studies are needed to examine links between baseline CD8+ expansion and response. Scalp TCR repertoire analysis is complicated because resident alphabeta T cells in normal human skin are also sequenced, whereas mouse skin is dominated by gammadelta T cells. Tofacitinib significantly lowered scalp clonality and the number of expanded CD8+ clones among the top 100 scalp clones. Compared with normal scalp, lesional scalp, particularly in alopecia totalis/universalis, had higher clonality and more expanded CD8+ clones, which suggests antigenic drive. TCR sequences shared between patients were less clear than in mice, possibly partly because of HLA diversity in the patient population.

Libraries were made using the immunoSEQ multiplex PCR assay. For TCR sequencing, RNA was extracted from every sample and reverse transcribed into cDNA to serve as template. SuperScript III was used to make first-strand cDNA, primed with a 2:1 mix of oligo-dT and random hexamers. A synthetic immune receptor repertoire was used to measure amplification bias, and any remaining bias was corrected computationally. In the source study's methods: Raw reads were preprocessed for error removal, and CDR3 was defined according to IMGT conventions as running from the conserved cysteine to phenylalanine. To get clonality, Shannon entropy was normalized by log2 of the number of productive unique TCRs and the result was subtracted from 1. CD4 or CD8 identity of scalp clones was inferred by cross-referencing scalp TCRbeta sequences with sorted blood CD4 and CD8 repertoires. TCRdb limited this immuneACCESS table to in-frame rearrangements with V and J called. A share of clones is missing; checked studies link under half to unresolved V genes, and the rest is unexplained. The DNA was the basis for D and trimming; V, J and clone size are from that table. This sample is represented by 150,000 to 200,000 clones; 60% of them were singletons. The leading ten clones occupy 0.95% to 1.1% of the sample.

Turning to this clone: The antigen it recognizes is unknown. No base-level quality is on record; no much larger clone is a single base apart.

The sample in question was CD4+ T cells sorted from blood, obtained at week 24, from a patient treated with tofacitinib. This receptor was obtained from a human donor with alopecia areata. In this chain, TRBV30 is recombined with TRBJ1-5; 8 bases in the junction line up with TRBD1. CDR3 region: CAWSMDRAASPQHF. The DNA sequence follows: TGTGCCTGGAGCATGGACAGGGCCGCCTCGCCCCAGCATTTT. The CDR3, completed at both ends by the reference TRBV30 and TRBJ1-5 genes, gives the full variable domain SQTIHQWPATLVQPVGSPLSLECTVEGTSNPNLYWYRQAAGRGLQLLFYSVGIGQISSEVPQNLSASRPQDRQFILSSKKLLLSDSGFYLCAWSMDRAASPQHFGDGTRLSIL.